These T cell receptor beta chains were read from a single sample in a study of Tregs in tolerant kidney transplant recipients. Some clones are missing from TCRdb's copy, which holds only in-frame ones; the method was immunoSEQ multiplex PCR. This repertoire shows roughly 52,000 clones, about nine tenths found once; its top ten account for 15%. The sequencing here drew on CD8+ T cells from blood (PBMCs), taken 24 months after the transplant. Source of these receptors: a human patient who received a combined kidney and bone marrow transplant. The T cells may come from the graft donor. CDR3s include the opening cysteine and the closing phenylalanine or tryptophan. The order of the fields is CDR3 protein, CDR3 DNA, D gene, V gene, J gene, clone size. D genes are given only for firm matches. Not every row has a clone size; where given, it reads once, few, many or a size class.

CDR3 protein: CASRTGHYGYTF
CDR3 DNA: TGTGCCAGCAGGACAGGCCACTATGGCTACACCTTC
D gene: NA
V gene: TRBV25-1
J gene: TRBJ1-2
clone size: NA

CDR3 protein: CASGDRVENTGELFF
CDR3 DNA: TGTGCCAGTGGGGACAGGGTGGAGAACACCGGGGAGCTGTTTTTT
D gene: TRBD1
V gene: TRBV19
J gene: TRBJ2-2
clone size: NA

CDR3 protein: CASSRGSDTQYF
CDR3 DNA: TGTGCCAGTAGTAGAGGGTCAGATACGCAGTATTTT
D gene: NA
V gene: TRBV19
J gene: TRBJ2-3
clone size: NA

CDR3 protein: CASSPFSGGNQPQHF
CDR3 DNA: TGTGCCAGTAGTCCTTTTTCGGGGGGCAATCAGCCCCAGCATTTT
D gene: NA
V gene: TRBV19
J gene: TRBJ1-5
clone size: NA

CDR3 protein: CASSSLDRVNEQFF
CDR3 DNA: TGTGCCAGCAGCTCCCTGGACAGGGTCAATGAGCAGTTCTTC
D gene: TRBD1
V gene: TRBV7-6
J gene: TRBJ2-1
clone size: NA

CDR3 protein: CASSPGQGIAKNIQYF
CDR3 DNA: TGTGCCAGCAGCCCAGGGCAGGGAATAGCCAAAAACATTCAGTACTTC
D gene: NA
V gene: TRBV7-2
J gene: TRBJ2-4
clone size: NA

CDR3 protein: CASSQAAGGQSSGNTIYF
CDR3 DNA: TGCGCCAGCAGCCAAGCGGCAGGGGGCCAAAGCTCTGGAAACACCATATATTTT
D gene: TRBD1
V gene: TRBV4-1
J gene: TRBJ1-3
clone size: NA

CDR3 protein: CAVKGDREEKLFF
CDR3 DNA: TGTGCCGTTAAGGGGGACAGGGAAGAAAAACTGTTTTTT
D gene: TRBD1
V gene: TRBV10-3
J gene: TRBJ1-4
clone size: NA

CDR3 protein: CASSPGRGVCYEQYF
CDR3 DNA: TGCGCCAGCAGTCCCGGACGGGGGGTATGCTACGAGCAGTACTTC
D gene: TRBD2
V gene: TRBV23-1
J gene: TRBJ2-7
clone size: NA

CDR3 protein: CASSKKPGTGERGAFF
CDR3 DNA: TGTGCCAGCAGCAAAAAGCCCGGGACAGGGGAAAGGGGAGCTTTCTTT
D gene: NA
V gene: TRBV21-1
J gene: TRBJ1-1
clone size: NA

CDR3 protein: CASSFTSGGPAYTQYF
CDR3 DNA: TGTGCCAGCAGCTTCACTAGCGGGGGCCCCGCATATACGCAGTATTTT
D gene: TRBD2
V gene: TRBV9
J gene: TRBJ2-3
clone size: once

CDR3 protein: CASSPGLAYNEQFF
CDR3 DNA: TGTGCCAGCAGCCCGGGACTAGCCTACAATGAGCAGTTCTTC
D gene: TRBD2
V gene: TRBV5-8
J gene: TRBJ2-1
clone size: NA

CDR3 protein: CASSLAGGSYNEQFF
CDR3 DNA: TGTGCCAGCAGCTTAGCGGGGGGTTCCTACAATGAGCAGTTCTTC
D gene: TRBD2
V gene: TRBV11-2
J gene: TRBJ2-1
clone size: NA

CDR3 protein: CASSEWGRVYEQYF
CDR3 DNA: TGTGCCAGCAGTGAATGGGGGCGAGTCTACGAGCAGTACTTC
D gene: NA
V gene: TRBV6-1
J gene: TRBJ2-7
clone size: NA

CDR3 protein: CASSPGTGGYEQYF
CDR3 DNA: TGTGCCAGTAGTCCAGGGACAGGGGGGTACGAGCAGTACTTC
D gene: TRBD1
V gene: TRBV19
J gene: TRBJ2-7
clone size: NA

CDR3 protein: CASSVNRDYLSSTDTQYF
CDR3 DNA: TGTGCCAGCAGCGTCAACCGGGACTACCTTTCTAGCACAGATACGCAGTATTTT
D gene: TRBD2
V gene: TRBV9
J gene: TRBJ2-3
clone size: NA

CDR3 protein: CAWRAGTGSFGAFF
CDR3 DNA: TGTGCCTGGCGGGCCGGGACAGGGAGTTTTGGCGCTTTCTTT
D gene: TRBD1
V gene: TRBV30
J gene: TRBJ1-1
clone size: NA

CDR3 protein: CASSRLAGGTDTQYF
CDR3 DNA: TGTGCCAGCAGCCGCCTAGCGGGTGGCACAGATACGCAGTATTTT
D gene: TRBD2
V gene: TRBV9
J gene: TRBJ2-3
clone size: NA

CDR3 protein: CASSSDIDLSYNEQFF
CDR3 DNA: TGTGCCAGTAGTAGCGATATTGATCTCTCCTACAATGAGCAGTTCTTC
D gene: NA
V gene: TRBV19
J gene: TRBJ2-1
clone size: NA

CDR3 protein: CASSLFVGGRGVNEQFF
CDR3 DNA: TGTGCCAGCAGCTTGTTCGTTGGCGGGAGGGGAGTGAATGAGCAGTTCTTC
D gene: TRBD2
V gene: TRBV7-9
J gene: TRBJ2-1
clone size: once

CDR3 protein: CASREGAGTEAFF
CDR3 DNA: TGCGCCAGCAGAGAAGGTGCGGGGACTGAAGCTTTCTTT
D gene: NA
V gene: TRBV5-1
J gene: TRBJ1-1
clone size: NA

CDR3 protein: CATHRNSYEQYF
CDR3 DNA: TGTGCCACTCACAGGAATTCCTACGAGCAGTACTTC
D gene: NA
V gene: TRBV28
J gene: TRBJ2-7
clone size: NA

CDR3 protein: CASSWGLTSGYTF
CDR3 DNA: TGTGCCAGCAGCTGGGGACTGACCTCTGGCTACACCTTC
D gene: NA
V gene: TRBV7-9
J gene: TRBJ1-2
clone size: NA

CDR3 protein: CASSLDSIPYEQYF
CDR3 DNA: TGTGCCAGCAGCCTAGACAGTATCCCCTACGAGCAGTACTTC
D gene: NA
V gene: TRBV5-4
J gene: TRBJ2-7
clone size: NA

CDR3 protein: CASRDLGWEVNTGELFF
CDR3 DNA: TGTGCCAGCAGGGACCTCGGGTGGGAGGTGAACACCGGGGAGCTGTTTTTT
D gene: NA
V gene: TRBV2
J gene: TRBJ2-2
clone size: NA

CDR3 protein: CASRPHRDMNTGELFF
CDR3 DNA: TGCGCCAGCAGGCCCCACCGGGACATGAACACCGGGGAGCTGTTTTTT
D gene: NA
V gene: TRBV10-1
J gene: TRBJ2-2
clone size: NA

CDR3 protein: CASAGLGGRSETQYF
CDR3 DNA: TGTGCCAGCGCAGGGTTGGGCGGAAGGAGTGAGACCCAGTACTTC
D gene: NA
V gene: TRBV28
J gene: TRBJ2-5
clone size: once

CDR3 protein: CASSFGQGEGYTF
CDR3 DNA: TGTGCCAGCAGCTTCGGACAGGGGGAAGGCTACACCTTC
D gene: TRBD1
V gene: TRBV7-9
J gene: TRBJ1-2
clone size: NA

CDR3 protein: CATSLAGGHNEQFF
CDR3 DNA: TGTGCCACCTCTCTAGCGGGGGGCCACAATGAGCAGTTCTTC
D gene: TRBD2
V gene: TRBV15
J gene: TRBJ2-1
clone size: once

CDR3 protein: CASSYIENTDTQYF
CDR3 DNA: TGTGCCAGCAGTTACATCGAAAACACAGATACGCAGTATTTT
D gene: NA
V gene: TRBV27
J gene: TRBJ2-3
clone size: NA